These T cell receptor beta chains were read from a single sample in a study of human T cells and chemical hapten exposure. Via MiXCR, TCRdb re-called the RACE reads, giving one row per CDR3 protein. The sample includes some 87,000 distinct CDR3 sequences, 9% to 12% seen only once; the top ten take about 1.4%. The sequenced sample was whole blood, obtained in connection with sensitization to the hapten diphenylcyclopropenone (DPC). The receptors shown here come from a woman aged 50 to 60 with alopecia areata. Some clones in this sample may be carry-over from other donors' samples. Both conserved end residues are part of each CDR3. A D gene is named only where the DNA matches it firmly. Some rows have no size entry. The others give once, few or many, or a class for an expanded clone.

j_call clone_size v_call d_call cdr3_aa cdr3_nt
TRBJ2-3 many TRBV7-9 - CASSLNGPTDTQYF TGTGCCAGCAGCTTAAACGGGCCCACAGATACGCAGTATTTT
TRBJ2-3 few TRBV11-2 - CASSLDRAQKGTDTQYF TGTGCCAGCAGCTTAGATCGGGCCCAAAAGGGGACAGATACGCAGTATTTT
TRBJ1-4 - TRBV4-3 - CASSQEGGLDEKLFF TGCGCCAGCAGCCAAGAAGGGGGGCTGGATGAAAAACTGTTTTTT
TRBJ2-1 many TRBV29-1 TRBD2 CSVTGTSGRVGSYNEQFF TGCAGCGTCACCGGGACTAGCGGGAGAGTAGGCTCCTACAATGAGCAGTTCTTC
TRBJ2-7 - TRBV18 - CASSPRDPSYSYEQYF TGTGCCAGCTCACCCCGCGACCCCAGTTACTCCTACGAGCAGTACTTC
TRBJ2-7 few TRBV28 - CASISKAAYEQYF TGTGCCAGCATCTCAAAGGCTGCCTACGAGCAGTACTTC
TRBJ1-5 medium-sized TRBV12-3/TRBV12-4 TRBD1 CASSPGQGSNQPQHF TGTGCCAGCAGCCCGGGACAGGGTAGCAATCAGCCCCAGCATTTT
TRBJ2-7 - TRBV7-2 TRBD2 CASSPPGLAAAPYEQYF TGTGCCAGCAGCCCCCCGGGACTAGCGGCCGCCCCCTACGAGCAGTACTTC
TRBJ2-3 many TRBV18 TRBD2 CASSPLGRETDTQYF TGTGCCAGCTCACCGTTAGGGCGGGAGACAGATACGCAGTATTTT
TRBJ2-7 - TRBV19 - CASSALGVEQYF TGTGCCAGTTCGGCCCTTGGGGTCGAGCAGTACTTC
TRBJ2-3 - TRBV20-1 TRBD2 CSAPTSGSTDTQYF TGCAGTGCTCCGACTAGCGGATCCACAGATACGCAGTATTTT
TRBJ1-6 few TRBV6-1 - CARSREDNSPLHF TGTGCCAGAAGCCGGGAAGATAATTCACCCCTCCACTTT
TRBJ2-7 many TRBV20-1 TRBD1 CSATSRTGGREQYF TGCAGTGCCACTTCTCGGACAGGGGGACGCGAGCAGTACTTC
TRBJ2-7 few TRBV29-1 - CSVEVWGEVSYEQYF TGCAGCGTTGAAGTTTGGGGAGAGGTCTCCTACGAGCAGTACTTC
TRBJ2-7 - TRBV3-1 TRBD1 CASSQDPGGLSYEQYF TGTGCCAGCAGCCAAGATCCAGGGGGCCTCTCCTACGAGCAGTACTTC
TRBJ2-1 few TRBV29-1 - CSVEGGGGAYNEQFF TGCAGCGTTGAAGGGGGAGGAGGGGCCTACAATGAGCAGTTCTTC
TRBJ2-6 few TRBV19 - CASSKGLGGSGANVLTF TGTGCCAGTAGTAAAGGCTTAGGGGGCTCTGGGGCCAACGTCCTGACTTTC
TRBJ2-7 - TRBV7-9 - CASTSGEVGEQYF TGTGCCAGCACCTCAGGGGAGGTGGGCGAGCAGTACTTC
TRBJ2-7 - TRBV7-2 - CASSLTAVHEQYF TGTGCCAGCAGCCTCACTGCGGTCCACGAGCAGTACTTC
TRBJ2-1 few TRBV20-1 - CSARVYGADSYNEQFF TGCAGTGCTAGGGTTTACGGAGCGGACTCCTACAATGAGCAGTTCTTC
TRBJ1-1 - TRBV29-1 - CSVEGNTEAFF TGCAGCGTTGAAGGTAACACTGAAGCTTTCTTT
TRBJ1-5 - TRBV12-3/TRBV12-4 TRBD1 CASSFGQGGGQPQHF TGTGCCAGCAGTTTCGGACAGGGGGGCGGACAGCCCCAGCATTTT
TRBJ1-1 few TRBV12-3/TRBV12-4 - CASSGTENTEAFF TGTGCCAGCAGTGGAACAGAGAACACTGAAGCTTTCTTT
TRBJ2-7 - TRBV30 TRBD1 CAWSPLRQGAGEQYF TGTGCCTGGAGTCCCCTCCGACAGGGGGCGGGTGAGCAGTACTTC
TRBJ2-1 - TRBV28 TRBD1 CASRPQGASYNEQFF TGTGCCAGCAGACCTCAGGGGGCTTCCTACAATGAGCAGTTCTTC
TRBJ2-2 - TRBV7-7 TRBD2 CASSLAGALTGELFF TGTGCTAGCAGCTTAGCGGGAGCCCTCACCGGGGAGCTGTTTTTT
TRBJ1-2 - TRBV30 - CAWIGDLNYGYTF TGTGCCTGGATAGGGGACCTTAACTATGGCTACACCTTC
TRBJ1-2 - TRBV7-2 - CASSPKTDSYGYTF TGTGCCAGCAGCCCAAAGACAGATTCCTATGGCTACACCTTC
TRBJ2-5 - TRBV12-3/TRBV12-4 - CASREPPGETQYF TGTGCCAGCAGAGAACCCCCGGGGGAGACCCAGTACTTC
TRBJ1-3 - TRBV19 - CASSSGAGNSGNTIYF TGTGCCAGTAGTAGTGGGGCGGGGAACTCTGGAAACACCATATATTTT
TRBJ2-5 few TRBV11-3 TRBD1 CASSPGTGGKIETQYF TGTGCCAGCAGCCCCGGGACAGGGGGAAAAATAGAGACCCAGTACTTC
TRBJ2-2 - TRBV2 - CASCGRDSTGELFF TGTGCCAGCTGTGGCAGGGATAGCACCGGGGAGCTGTTTTTT
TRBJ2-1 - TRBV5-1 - CASRRLPSSYNEQFF TGCGCCAGCCGTAGACTGCCAAGCTCCTACAATGAGCAGTTCTTC
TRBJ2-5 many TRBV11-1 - CASSSVQRETQYF TGTGCCAGCAGCTCGGTCCAACGGGAGACCCAGTACTTC
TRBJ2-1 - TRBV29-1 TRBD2 CSGAGGLTGEQFF TGCAGCGGCGCGGGAGGTTTGACTGGGGAGCAGTTCTTC
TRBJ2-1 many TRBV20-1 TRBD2 CSARLGLARYNEQFF TGCAGTGCTAGGTTGGGACTAGCGCGATACAATGAGCAGTTCTTC
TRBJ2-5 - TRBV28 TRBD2 CASSPSGGGSGSQYF TGTGCCAGCAGCCCTTCAGGCGGGGGATCAGGGTCCCAGTACTTC
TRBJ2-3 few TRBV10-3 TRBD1 CAISETGGDTQYF TGTGCCATCAGCGAGACAGGGGGAGATACGCAGTATTTT
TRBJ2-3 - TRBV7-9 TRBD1 CASSLGQGTDTQYF TGTGCCAGCAGCTTGGGACAGGGGACAGATACGCAGTATTTT
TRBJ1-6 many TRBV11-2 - CASSIREQDSPLHF TGTGCCAGCAGCATCCGGGAGCAAGATTCACCCCTCCACTTT
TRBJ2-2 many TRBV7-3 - CASSPGAGELFF TGTGCCAGCAGCCCTGGCGCCGGGGAGCTGTTTTTT
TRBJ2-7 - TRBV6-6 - CASSYGELLEQYF TGTGCCAGCAGTTACGGGGAACTCTTGGAGCAGTACTTC
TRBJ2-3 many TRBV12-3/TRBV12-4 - CASSSGRVDTQYF TGTGCCAGCAGTAGCGGGCGAGTGGATACGCAGTATTTT
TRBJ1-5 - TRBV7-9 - CASSLGGFGNQPQHF TGTGCCAGCAGCTTAGGGGGGTTTGGCAATCAGCCCCAGCATTTT
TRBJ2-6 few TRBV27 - CASSLTPGANVLTF TGTGCCAGCAGTTTAACACCTGGGGCCAACGTCCTGACTTTC
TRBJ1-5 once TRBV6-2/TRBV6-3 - CASSTRTGTSGNQPQHF TGTGCCAGCAGTACCCGGACGGGGACTAGTGGCAATCAGCCCCAGCATTTT
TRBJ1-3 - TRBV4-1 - CASSQVYRGAGNTIYF TGCGCCAGCAGCCAAGTCTACCGAGGGGCTGGAAACACCATATATTTT
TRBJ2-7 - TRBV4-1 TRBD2 CASSQSGTTSYEQYF TGCGCCAGCAGCCAGAGCGGGACCACCTCCTACGAGCAGTACTTC
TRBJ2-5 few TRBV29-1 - CSVLRDMQETQYF TGCAGCGTTCTCCGGGACATGCAAGAGACCCAGTACTTC
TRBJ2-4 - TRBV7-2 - CASSSNAKNIQYF TGTGCCAGCAGCTCGAACGCCAAAAACATTCAGTACTTC
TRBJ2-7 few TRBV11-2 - CASSLGGSEQYF TGTGCCAGCAGCTTAGGGGGAAGCGAGCAGTACTTC
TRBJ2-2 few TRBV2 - CASSIGGRLVTGELFF TGTGCCAGCAGCATAGGGGGACGTCTAGTGACCGGGGAGCTGTTTTTT
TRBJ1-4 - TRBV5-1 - CASSPSGLTDEKLFF TGCGCCAGCAGCCCTTCGGGACTGACGGATGAAAAACTGTTTTTT
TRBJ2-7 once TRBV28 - CASRSLGYEQYF TGTGCCAGCAGATCCTTGGGCTACGAGCAGTACTTC
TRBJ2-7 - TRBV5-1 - CASSLIGNDEQYF TGCGCCAGCAGCCTAATCGGTAACGACGAGCAGTACTTC
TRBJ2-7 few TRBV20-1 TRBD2 CSATSGRLYEQYF TGCAGTGCTACTAGCGGGAGGCTATACGAGCAGTACTTC
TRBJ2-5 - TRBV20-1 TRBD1 CSANGQGRQETQYF TGCAGTGCTAACGGACAGGGTAGACAAGAGACCCAGTACTTC